The sequence of this T cell receptor (beta chain) was determined in a study of STAT5B mutations in CD4+ large granular lymphocyte leukemia. Trimming cost V 5 bases and J 10 bases; bases outside gene matches: 13. The CDR3 has 17 residues. CDR1 LNHDA and CDR2 SQIVND come from the germline V gene (reference sequence). Study-wide results and caveats: Patient CD4-sorted repertoires looked more clonal than healthy CD4+ repertoires, even without putative leukemic clones.

In the source study's methods: Productive clonotypes were detectable down to 2.59 x 10-5 frequency. TCRdb's copy holds only in-frame clones and misses some; the assay was immunoSEQ multiplex PCR. The V and J calls and clone size were taken over from that table, and D and trimming were inferred from the DNA. The data contain about 45,000 clones, approximately 83% of them seen just once; the ten biggest clones take up approximately 2.5%. Remarks on this clone: As yet, its antigen is unknown.

Healthy controls were blood donor buffy coats. This chain joins TRBV19 and TRBJ2-1, with 14 bases fitting TRBD2. This clonotype was obtained from a human donor in good health. Sequenced material: CD4+ T cells from blood buffy coats. CDR3 DNA sequence: TGTGCCAGTAGTGTACGACTAGCGGGAGGGTCCTTCGGGGAGCAGTTCTTC. Amino acids: CASSVRLAGGSFGEQFF.